The source of this T cell receptor beta chain is a study of cytomegalovirus exposure and HLA in healthy donors. Overall study findings and caveats: Owing to their indistinguishability, certain V segments, notably TRBV6-2 and TRBV6-3, were excluded. In a later analysis, HLA-associated TCR beta chains were more clonally expanded than equally common others. One variant, a missense change in DCLRE1C, was linked in a later analysis to TCR beta V- and J-gene trimming.

This clone was detected a few times. Its antigen is currently unknown. PCR primers comprised 60 Vbeta and 13 Jbeta primers. Clones were sequenced by immunoSEQ multiplex PCR, and TCRdb holds only the in-frame ones, with some missing. The sample contains under 200,000 clones, 79% of which appear only once. Trimming took 2 bases from V and 5 from J, leaving 13 bases between them. This CDR3 spans 14 amino acids. CDR1 is SGDLS, CDR2 YYNGEE, per germline. This clonotype was sampled from a woman aged 40 to 49 in good health and CMV-seronegative. Sequencing was done on a sample of PBMCs. The chain joins TRBV9 to TRBJ1-1, with a tentative D call TRBD1 (6 bases). CDR3 amino acids: CASSVGGQGTEAFF. CDR3 in DNA: TGTGCCAGCAGCGTCGGGGGGCAAGGAACTGAAGCTTTCTTT.